One sample yielded the 30 T cell receptor beta chains listed below, sequenced in a study of T cells after posttransplantation cyclophosphamide. Cyclophosphamide on days +3 and +4 followed busulfan-fludarabine conditioning and a marrow graft. This table comes from immunoSEQ multiplex PCR, and its TCRdb copy is limited to in-frame clones, with some not included. Of roughly 7,300 clones in the sample, 90% to 95% were seen once. The specimen comprised PBMCs, sampled 1,300 to 1,500 days after allogeneic stem cell transplant with posttransplant cyclophosphamide. Every receptor here comes from a female patient in her forties or fifties who received an allogeneic stem cell transplant from a related donor, was CMV-positive, and had no GVHD. Some of the T cells might come from the graft donor.

This chain connects TRBV4-1 to TRBJ1-2, with D perhaps TRBD1 (6 bases). Trimming took 1 base from V and 7 from J, leaving 10 bases between them. This CDR3 is built from 13 residues. Germline CDR1 is MGHRA and CDR2 is YSYEKL. The CDR3 spells CASSQGRGGGYTF. The CDR3 bases are TGCGCCAGCAGCCAAGGGAGGGGGGGTGGCTACACCTTC.

The CDR3 protein is CASSLDPTGGSYNEQFF. The DNA of the CDR3 is TGCGCCAGCAGCTTGGACCCGACAGGGGGATCCTACAATGAGCAGTTCTTC. The V and J genes are TRBV5-1 and TRBJ2-1; 9 bases agree with TRBD1. CDR3 length: 17 amino acids. V shed 0 bases, J shed 1 base, and the junction held 5 bases outside the gene matches. Germline V gene sequence: CDR1 SGHRS, CDR2 YFSETQ.

This chain links TRBV7-3 with TRBJ2-3; D is undetermined. Trimming pared 4 bases from V and 0 bases from J, leaving 14 bases between. CDR1 is SGHTA, CDR2 FQGTGA, per germline. The CDR3 spans 16 residues. Here the CDR3 reads CASSSFTRGSTDTQYF. CDR3 coding DNA: TGTGCCAGCAGCTCATTCACGCGAGGTAGCACAGATACGCAGTATTTT. Supplemented by reference TRBV7-3 and TRBJ2-3, the full variable domain reads GAGVSQTPSNKVTEKGKYVELRCDPISGHTALYWYRQSLGQGPEFLIYFQGTGAADDSGLPNDRFFAVRPEGSVSTLKIQRTERGDSAVYLCASSSFTRGSTDTQYFGPGTRLTVL.

This clone appeared once. This chain uses TRBV6-5 with TRBJ2-7; tentatively, D is TRBD2 (6 bases). Trimming left V 6 bases short and J 7 bases short, with 16 bases between. Per germline, CDR1 MNHEY and CDR2 SVGAGI. This CDR3 spans 13 amino acids. CDR3 sequence: CASSPWVAGEQYF. The CDR3 nucleotides read TGTGCCAGCAGCCCCTGGGTGGCGGGAGAGCAGTACTTC.

CDR3 loop: CASSRGRGLGGLSDEQFF. The CDR3 nucleotides are TGTGCCAGCAGTCGGGGACGGGGGTTGGGCGGGCTTTCGGATGAGCAGTTCTTC. The chain has TRBV28 and TRBJ2-1; a weak D match, TRBD2 (6 bases). The CDR3 spans 18 residues. Germline V gives CDR1 MDHEN, CDR2 SYDVKM. V was pared by 5 bases and J by 8 bases, with 28 bases between.

The chain recombines TRBV27 with TRBJ2-7; the match to TRBD1 covers 7 bases. V gave up 5 bases and J gave up 2 bases; unmatched junction bases: 6. The CDR3 has 14 residues. Germline V CDR1 and CDR2: MNHEY, SMNVEV (reference sequence). Here the CDR3 reads CASSLGQVPYEQYF. The DNA for the CDR3 is TGTGCCAGCAGTCTCGGACAGGTCCCCTACGAGCAGTACTTC.

The rearrangement joins TRBV11-3 to TRBJ1-1, with D perhaps matching TRBD1 (5 bases). The CDR3 covers 13 residues. Trimming cost V 7 bases and J 2 bases, with 11 bases left between them. Germline V gene data show CDR1 as SGHNT and CDR2 as YENEEA. CDR3 bases: TGTGCCAGCAAAGGGGAAGGAAACACTGAAGCTTTCTTT. This encodes CASKGEGNTEAFF.

The J gene is TRBJ1-1, the V gene TRBV28; possible D gene TRBD1, 5 bases. CDR3 length: 16 amino acids. The V gene lost 3 bases and the J gene lost 3 bases, with 17 bases spanning the gap. Germline assignment: CDR1 MDHEN and CDR2 SYDVKM. CDR3 residues: CASSFVGGQGHTEAFF. In DNA form, the CDR3 reads TGTGCCAGCAGTTTTGTAGGAGGGCAGGGCCACACTGAAGCTTTCTTT.

This rearrangement joins TRBV5-4 to TRBJ2-2, with D possibly matching TRBD2 (6 bases). Germline assignment: CDR1 SGHNT and CDR2 YYREEE (reference sequence). The CDR3 is 13 amino acids. With 6 bases removed from V and 6 bases from J, the gap between germline ends came to 12 bases. This chain's CDR3 is CASNHWGAGELFF. CDR3 nucleotide sequence: TGTGCCAGCAACCATTGGGGGGCCGGGGAGCTGTTTTTT.

The V call is TRBV29-1, the J call TRBJ1-1; D is perhaps TRBD1 (6 bases). CDR3 length: 13 amino acids. Germline V gene sequence: CDR1 SQVTM, CDR2 ANQGSEA. V lost 7 bases, J lost 3 bases, and 15 bases lay in between. The CDR3 loop is CSAAGAADTEAFF. The CDR3, as DNA: TGCAGCGCAGCAGGGGCGGCAGACACTGAAGCTTTCTTT.

The V gene is TRBV5-1, the J gene TRBJ2-3, with 8 nucleotides matching TRBD2. Germline V lookup: CDR1 SGHRS, CDR2 YFSETQ. The CDR3 runs to 15 residues. The trim removed 4 bases at V and 5 bases at J, leaving 9 bases unmatched. The CDR3 loop reads CASSNGRASGDTQYF. The CDR3 region has the DNA TGCGCCAGCAGCAACGGGAGGGCCTCGGGAGATACGCAGTATTTT.

The gene calls are TRBV27 and TRBJ2-7; weak D call: TRBD2 (6 bases). CDR3 length: 15 residues. V gave up 5 bases and J gave up 3 bases, with 17 bases separating them. CDR1 MNHEY and CDR2 SMNVEV come from the germline V gene (reference sequence). The CDR3 reads CASSREGLDHYEQYF. CDR3 nucleotide sequence: TGTGCCAGCAGTAGAGAGGGACTCGACCACTACGAGCAGTACTTC.

J is TRBJ2-7 and V is TRBV27; D perhaps matches TRBD2 (6 bases). This CDR3 region has 17 residues. Between the trimmed V and J ends, which lost 6 bases and 2 bases, there was a span of 23 bases. The germline CDR1 and CDR2 sequences are MNHEY and SMNVEV (reference sequence). CDR3 amino acids: CASRRGTYTRKTYEQYF. CDR3 sequence (DNA): TGTGCCAGCAGGCGCGGGACCTACACTAGGAAAACCTACGAGCAGTACTTC.

This chain uses TRBV27 with TRBJ1-1, with 11 positions matching TRBD1. The J segment lost 4 bases and the V segment lost 3 bases, leaving 4 bases of the junction unmatched. This CDR3 region has 15 residues. CDR1 MNHEY and CDR2 SMNVEV come from the germline V gene (reference sequence). This CDR3 reads CASSFSGTGGTEAFF. CDR3 bases: TGTGCCAGCAGTTTCTCAGGGACAGGGGGCACTGAAGCTTTCTTT.

The V call is TRBV21-1, the J call TRBJ1-5; the D call in the table, TRBD1, was not verified against the DNA. TRBV21-1 is noted as a pseudogene. The CDR3 is 17 residues long. This CDR3 reads CASSNRDRGDANQPQHF. As DNA, the CDR3 is TGTGCCAGCAGCAACCGGGACAGGGGGGATGCCAATCAGCCCCAGCATTTT.

The CDR3 nucleotides read TGTGCCAGCTCACCACAAAGCGGGAGTGTTGATACGCAGTATTTT. It encodes CASSPQSGSVDTQYF. V is TRBV18 and J is TRBJ2-3; 8 bases fit TRBD2. The CDR3 length is 15 residues. V shed 1 base and J 6 bases; nucleotides not matched to a gene: 6. Germline V gene data show CDR1 as KGHSH and CDR2 as LQKENI. The whole variable domain, filled in from reference TRBV18 and TRBJ2-3, reads NAGVMQNPRHLVRRRGQEARLRCSPMKGHSHVYWYRQLPEEGLKFMVYLQKENIIDESGMPKERFSAEFPKEGPSILRIQQVVRGDSAAYFCASSPQSGSVDTQYFGPGTRLTVL.

The rearrangement links TRBV19 to TRBJ2-3, with TRBD1 as a possible D gene (6 bases). The V gene's germline CDR1 is LNHDA and CDR2 SQIVND (reference sequence). Deletions cut 0 bases from V and 2 bases from J, with 12 bases between. CDR3 length: 16 residues. For the CDR3, the DNA is TGTGCCAGTAGTATAGAGCCCGGACAGTCCACAGATACGCAGTATTTT. This translates into CASSIEPGQSTDTQYF.

V gene TRBV7-9 combines with J gene TRBJ1-4; D is unclear. Trimming pared 1 base from V and 7 bases from J, leaving 10 bases between. CDR1 and CDR2 from the germline V gene are SEHNR and FQNEAQ (reference sequence). This CDR3 is built from 14 residues. Here the CDR3 DNA reads TGTGCCAGCAGCTTAGTCAACAGAATTGAAAAACTGTTTTTT. It is translated as CASSLVNRIEKLFF.

J is TRBJ1-2 and V is TRBV5-5; D is perhaps TRBD1 (5 bases). The germline V gene has CDR1 SGHKS and CDR2 YYEKEE (reference sequence). This CDR3 comprises 14 residues. V was trimmed by 4 bases and J by 8 bases, leaving 18 bases between them. CDR3 amino acids: CASSREIGGRGYTF. CDR3 coding DNA: TGTGCCAGCAGCCGAGAAATCGGGGGTAGGGGCTACACCTTC.

This chain uses TRBV6-6 with TRBJ2-7; D perhaps matches TRBD1 (6 bases). The CDR3 contains 13 residues. V was cut by 8 bases and J by 0 bases, with 11 bases left in between. Germline V gene data show CDR1 as MNHNY and CDR2 as SVGAGI (reference sequence). This CDR3 reads CASGRDTSYEQYF. The CDR3 DNA reads as TGTGCCAGCGGCCGGGACACCTCCTACGAGCAGTACTTC.

The gene calls are TRBV7-8 and TRBJ2-7, with 8 positions matching TRBD1. CDR3 length: 19 residues. Germline CDR1 is SGHVS and CDR2 is FQNEAQ. V was clipped by 2 bases and J by 1 base; unmatched bases: 16. The CDR3 sequence is CASSLSTPGTGKPSYEQYF. DNA for the CDR3: TGTGCCAGCAGCTTATCGACCCCCGGGACAGGAAAACCATCCTACGAGCAGTACTTC.

This clone was detected a few times. The chain couples TRBV4-2 to TRBJ2-2; TRBD2 is a possible D gene (7 bases). The germline CDR1 and CDR2 sequences are LGHNA and YNFKEQ. This CDR3 spans 17 amino acids. The germline V and J ends were trimmed by 4 bases and 0 bases, with 15 bases remaining between them. DNA of the CDR3: TGTGCCAGCAGCCCAAGGGGGGGAATGCCGAACACCGGGGAGCTGTTTTTT. This translates into CASSPRGGMPNTGELFF.

V gene TRBV6-1 combines with J gene TRBJ2-1; unclear D gene. The CDR3 totals 11 residues. Trimming pared 2 bases from V and 12 bases from J, leaving 8 bases between. Looked up from germline, CDR1 is MNHNS and CDR2 is SASEGT. The DNA for the CDR3 is TGTGCCAGCAGTGAACAGGCCGGGCAGTTCTTC. It specifies CASSEQAGQFF.

The chain employs TRBV5-1 and TRBJ2-3; 8 nucleotides line up with TRBD2. The V and J ends lost 2 bases and 4 bases, in that order; junction bases with no gene match: 6. CDR1 SGHRS and CDR2 YFSETQ come from the germline V gene. The CDR3 loop spans 15 amino acids. The CDR3 sequence is CASSLGAGDADTQYF. DNA for the CDR3: TGCGCCAGCAGCTTAGGAGCGGGAGACGCAGATACGCAGTATTTT.

The table lists this clone with a count of one. The chain carries TRBV18 and TRBJ2-7, with a weak D call TRBD1 (6 bases). V was cut by 2 bases and J by 3 bases, with 8 bases left in between. This CDR3 is 13 amino acids long. Germline-derived CDR1 and CDR2 are KGHSH and LQKENI. CDR3 in DNA: TGTGCCAGCTCACCAGGGGGCTTCTACGAGCAGTACTTC. Translated: CASSPGGFYEQYF. The entire variable domain, with the rest obtained from reference TRBV18 and TRBJ2-7, is as follows: NAGVMQNPRHLVRRRGQEARLRCSPMKGHSHVYWYRQLPEEGLKFMVYLQKENIIDESGMPKERFSAEFPKEGPSILRIQQVVRGDSAAYFCASSPGGFYEQYFGPGTRLTVT.

The chain carries TRBV19 and TRBJ1-1; the D gene is possibly TRBD1 (5 bases). The germline V gene encodes CDR1 LNHDA and CDR2 SQIVND (reference sequence). The CDR3 extends over 14 amino acids. The V gene lost 2 bases and the J gene lost 5 bases, with 12 bases spanning the gap. The CDR3 bases are TGTGCCAGTAGTATAAGAGGAGGGGATACTGAAGCTTTCTTT. Protein product: CASSIRGGDTEAFF.

The rearrangement links TRBV19 to TRBJ1-1; TRBD1 matches 7 bases. Germline CDR1 LNHDA, CDR2 SQIVND (reference sequence). The CDR3 has 16 residues. Germline trimming cut 6 bases from V and 4 bases from J; bases unmatched to any gene: 14. Here the CDR3 DNA reads TGTGCCAGTAGATGGGGGCAGGGGGACTTGGGCACTGAAGCTTTCTTT. Protein sequence: CASRWGQGDLGTEAFF.

The chain links TRBV6-5 to TRBJ1-2, with TRBD1 as a possible D gene (5 bases). V lost 6 bases to trimming and J lost 8 bases, with 10 bases between them. The CDR3 has 11 residues. CDR1 is MNHEY and CDR2 is SVGAGI in the germline V gene. CDR3 nucleotides: TGTGCCAGCAGGGACGGACAAGGCTACACCTTC. This encodes CASRDGQGYTF.

The chain uses TRBV7-3 and TRBJ1-1; 8 bases align to TRBD1. This CDR3 comprises 15 residues. J was trimmed by 5 bases and V by 5 bases; bases with no gene match: 10. CDR1 and CDR2 (germline): SGHTA, FQGTGA. The DNA of the CDR3 is TGTGCCAGCAGCCTCCGACAGGGGAGAAGGACTGAAGCTTTCTTT. Translation gives CASSLRQGRRTEAFF.

This chain uses TRBV9 with TRBJ2-1, with 11 bases that match TRBD2. Germline assignment: CDR1 SGDLS and CDR2 YYNGEE. CDR3 length: 14 amino acids. After removal of 2 bases from V and 8 bases from J, the junction contained 3 bases not matched to a gene. CDR3 in amino acids: CASSVSGREDEQFF. The CDR3 DNA follows: TGTGCCAGCAGCGTTAGCGGGAGGGAGGATGAGCAGTTCTTC.